The rows below give T cell receptor beta chains drawn from one sample of a study of blood T cells in healthy people across ages. TCRdb processed the 5' RACE reads anew with MiXCR; each CDR3 protein has one entry. This sample has 850,000 to 1,100,000 distinct CDR3 sequences; more than 30% occur once, and the top ten carry roughly 13%. Sequenced material: blood. The receptors come from a man younger than 35 in good health. CDR3s include the opening cysteine and the closing phenylalanine or tryptophan. The D gene is left open where the match is weak. Size is omitted from some rows. Given values are once, few, many or a class for expanded clones.

CDR3nt	CDR3aa	v_gene	j_gene	len	abundance	d_gene
TGTGCCAGCAGCTCTTGGGCGGAAGAGGCTTTCTTT	CASSSWAEEAFF	TRBV7-9	TRBJ1-1	12	.	.
TGTGCCAGCAGTCAGGATGAGCAGTACTTC	CASSQDEQYF	TRBV12-3/TRBV12-4	TRBJ2-5	10	.	.
TGTGCCAGCAGCCCCCAGGGACTTATACTCACAGATACGCAGTATTTT	CASSPQGLILTDTQYF	TRBV7-2	TRBJ2-3	16	.	.
TGTGCCAGCAGTGATCCGACTAGTGGCGGGCGTCCGAAAAACATTCAGTACTTC	CASSDPTSGGRPKNIQYF	TRBV2	TRBJ2-4	18	few	.
TGTGCCAGCAGCTTTCAGGGGCGTCGGTACAAGCAGTACTTC	CASSFQGRRYKQYF	TRBV7-9	TRBJ2-5	14	.	.
TGTGCCAGCAGCACTCCGGGACAGGTCAACACCGGGGAGCTGTTTTTT	CASSTPGQVNTGELFF	TRBV7-2	TRBJ2-2	16	few	TRBD1
TGCGCCAGCAGCCTGGGACGGACGAACACCGGGGAGCTGTTTTTT	CASSLGRTNTGELFF	TRBV5-1	TRBJ2-2	15	few	.
TGCAGTGCTAGGAATAGGTACACCATATATTTT	CSARNRYTIYF	TRBV20-1	TRBJ1-3	11	.	.
TGCGCCAGCAGCCAAGGGTCAACCCCGAGCACAGATACGCAGTATTTT	CASSQGSTPSTDTQYF	TRBV4-3	TRBJ2-3	16	few	.
TGCAGTGTCGACCAGGGGGAAATCAAAAGTCGCGAGCAGTACTTC	CSVDQGEIKSREQYF	TRBV20-1	TRBJ2-7	15	few	TRBD1
TGCGCCAGCAGCCAAGTCCCCGGACTCTACAATGAGCAGTTCTTC	CASSQVPGLYNEQFF	TRBV4-3	TRBJ2-1	15	.	.
TGTGCCATCAGTTCGGCAGCAGAGACCGGGGAGCTGTTTTTT	CAISSAAETGELFF	TRBV10-3	TRBJ2-2	14	.	.
TGTGCTAGCAGCTTAAATTTGGGGGGAGAGACCCAGTACTTC	CASSLNLGGETQYF	TRBV7-7	TRBJ2-5	14	few	.
TGCGCCAGCAGCCCGCGGGGGGTTCTCTACGAGCAGTACTTC	CASSPRGVLYEQYF	TRBV5-1	TRBJ2-7	14	few	TRBD2
TGTGCCGGCAGTCCGCAGGGTCGGTATGGCTACACCTTC	CAGSPQGRYGYTF	TRBV6-5	TRBJ1-2	13	.	.
TGCAGCGTTGAAGATAGGGCCCCCGGGGAGCTGTTTTTT	CSVEDRAPGELFF	TRBV29-1	TRBJ2-2	13	.	.
TGTGCCATCAGAGGCGGCGGGTCCACAGATACGCAGTATTTT	CAIRGGGSTDTQYF	TRBV10-3	TRBJ2-3	14	few	.
TGTGCCAGCAGCTTAGGAGAAGGCGCGGGTACTGAAGCTTTCTTT	CASSLGEGAGTEAFF	TRBV7-9	TRBJ1-1	15	.	.
TGCGCCAGCAGCTCCTCAGTGTCGTGGAGCTATGGCTACACCTTC	CASSSSVSWSYGYTF	TRBV5-1	TRBJ1-2	15	.	.
TGTGCCAGCACGGCAGGGATTATTTATCCGGGCGGCTACACCTTC	CASTAGIIYPGGYTF	TRBV28	TRBJ1-2	15	.	.
TGTGCCAGCAGCCAGGAGGGATGGGGGGAAGTAAAACTGTTTTTT	CASSQEGWGEVKLFF	TRBV6-2/TRBV6-3	TRBJ1-4	15	few	.
TGTGCCAGCAGTCCCCCCCGACCGGACCTTAGCAATCAGCCCCAGCATTTT	CASSPPRPDLSNQPQHF	TRBV28	TRBJ1-5	17	.	.
TGCGCCAGCAGCTTGGAATGGGTCACAGATACGCAGTATTTT	CASSLEWVTDTQYF	TRBV5-1	TRBJ2-3	14	few	.
TGCGCCAGCAGCCAAGACCCGTTTCATCCGGGACAGGGGTATGAAAAACTGTTTTTT	CASSQDPFHPGQGYEKLFF	TRBV4-3	TRBJ1-4	19	many	TRBD1
TGTGCTAGCAGCTTAGGAGGTGGGATAGAGACTGAGACCCAGTACTTC	CASSLGGGIETETQYF	TRBV7-7	TRBJ2-5	16	many	.
TGTGCCATCGGGGACAGCTATCAGCCCCAGCATTTT	CAIGDSYQPQHF	TRBV10-3	TRBJ1-5	12	few	TRBD1
TGTGCCAGCACCTCTCGTGGGACCGCGAGCTCCTACAATGAGCAGTTCTTC	CASTSRGTASSYNEQFF	TRBV28	TRBJ2-1	17	once	.
TGTGCCAGCAGCGTTCGGTCAGACGGCTACACCTTC	CASSVRSDGYTF	TRBV9	TRBJ1-2	12	.	.
TGTGCCAGCAGCTTTAGTAGGGACAGCCTCTATGGCTACACCTTC	CASSFSRDSLYGYTF	TRBV7-2	TRBJ1-2	15	few	TRBD1
TGTGCCAGCAGCTTAAACTCCCCGGTACGCAACTTAGATACGCAGTATTTT	CASSLNSPVRNLDTQYF	TRBV7-2	TRBJ2-3	17	.	.
TGCAGTGCTGGCCCAGCGGGGCAACAGCAGTTCTTC	CSAGPAGQQQFF	TRBV20-1	TRBJ2-1	12	many	TRBD2
TGCAGTGCTAGATCGACAGGATGGACAGATACGCAGTATTTT	CSARSTGWTDTQYF	TRBV20-1	TRBJ2-3	14	.	.
TGTGCCAGCAGTTTATATCCTGGGGGACAGCCCCAGCATTTT	CASSLYPGGQPQHF	TRBV27	TRBJ1-5	14	few	.
TGCAGTGCTGGTGGGGGGGGCAATTCACCCCTCCACTTT	CSAGGGGNSPLHF	TRBV20-1	TRBJ1-6	13	once	.
TGTGCCAGCAGCCAAGATGTAGTGGGGAAGCAGTTCTTC	CASSQDVVGKQFF	TRBV4-2	TRBJ2-1	13	.	.
TGTGCCAGCAGTTTAATGCAGGGAGTGGATGGCTACACCTTC	CASSLMQGVDGYTF	TRBV28	TRBJ1-2	14	few	.
TGCGCCAGCAGCCCCATGGCGGGGGACGAGCAGTACTTC	CASSPMAGDEQYF	TRBV4-3	TRBJ2-7	13	once	TRBD2
TGTGCCAGCAGCCAAGGAATCGGGGAATATGGCTACACCTTC	CASSQGIGEYGYTF	TRBV3-1	TRBJ1-2	14	few	.
TGTGCCAGTATAGGAGATGGGACAAGCTCCTACAATGAGCAGTTCTTC	CASIGDGTSSYNEQFF	TRBV19	TRBJ2-1	16	.	.
TGTGCCAGCTTCAGGGGGCTGAACACTGAAGCTTTCTTT	CASFRGLNTEAFF	TRBV18	TRBJ1-1	13	.	TRBD1